This T cell receptor (beta chain) is from a study of regulatory T cells in long-lasting Graves disease. Time point here: newly diagnosed GD, antithyroid drugs for less than 3 months. PBMC-derived RNA was used for the TCR library. General study results and limits: The persistent group shared 2,500 or so public clonotypes, more than the approximately 970 shared by new patients.

Library construction for TCR beta used iRepertoire HTBI primers and Arm-PCR of CDR3 regions. TCRdb redid the calling of the multiplex PCR reads with MiXCR, one entry per CDR3 protein. The sample yields about 440,000 distinct CDR3 sequences, 15% seen once. Germline CDR1 GTSNPN, CDR2 SVGIG (reference sequence). V was pared by 2 bases and J by 4 bases, with 14 bases between. CDR3 length: 14 residues. This clonotype showed up many times. Antigen: not known. The sample also formed part of further work on T cells in Graves' hyperthyroidism and ophthalmopathy.

The chain employs TRBV30 and TRBJ1-1; tentatively, D is TRBD1 (5 bases). This TCR was sampled from a woman under 40 with Graves disease. The starting material was peripheral blood mononuclear cells (PBMCs), obtained at new diagnosis, from a patient treated with antithyroid drugs. In DNA form, the CDR3 reads TGTGCCTGGAGTCAAGGGGTGTGGAGCACTGAAGCTTTCTTT. This gives the protein CAWSQGVWSTEAFF.